This entry features one T cell receptor beta chain sequence. Antigen: not known. The data originate from a study of blood T cells in healthy people across ages. Findings of the study overall: TCR beta diversity correlated strongly with naive T cell percentage.

The sample, approximately 10 milliliters of peripheral blood, was drawn from each donor. Trimming shortened V by 2 bases and J by 2 bases, and 7 bases separated the two germline ends. The CDR3 sequence is 15 residues long. Germline V gives CDR1 MNHEY, CDR2 SVGEGT. For the second PCR, which ran for 7 to 11 cycles, a sample-barcoded 5' primer and a J-beta primer mix were used. Each TCR beta cDNA got a 12-nucleotide random molecular identifier. CDR3-containing paired-end reads numbering at least 2.5 million came from each sample. TCRdb independently ran MiXCR on the 5' RACE reads; one entry per CDR3 protein. The table has roughly 800,000 distinct CDR3 sequences, 36% seen once; the top ten hold over 10%.

This chain links TRBV6-2 or TRBV6-3 with TRBJ2-6; no reliable D call. The sequence was obtained from a man aged 18-30 years in good health. Material for sequencing was blood. The CDR3 DNA reads as TGTGCCAGCAGTTACCGACGGGCTGGGGCCAACGTCCTGACTTTC. Amino acids: CASSYRRAGANVLTF.